This T cell receptor beta chain was profiled in a study of post-analysis software for immune sequencing data. This clonotype has a handful of counts. The antigen is unknown. Unique molecular identifiers were present in the TCR beta cDNA libraries. TCRdb passed the PCR reads through MiXCR, listing each CDR3 protein once. The table shows about 430,000 distinct CDR3 sequences, with 39% occurring only once. CDR3 size: 16 residues. J was trimmed by 1 base and V by 4 bases; bases with no gene match: 6. In germline, CDR1 is MGHRA, CDR2 YSYEKL. Findings of the study overall: Normalized Chao1 diversity was significantly reduced in patients versus controls. In patients, TRBV5-6, TRBV5-1 and TRBV20-1 belonged to five or six TRBV segments found more frequently than in controls.

The clonotype originates from a girl under 10 years old with multiple sclerosis. The rearrangement uses TRBV4-1 and TRBJ2-5; 10 nucleotides match TRBD2. Sequencing used blood. This chain's CDR3 is CASSPGRTSGQETQYF. The CDR3 nucleotides read TGCGCCAGCAGCCCAGGAAGGACTAGCGGCCAAGAGACCCAGTACTTC.